This is a list of T cell receptor beta chains from one sample in a study of molecular identifiers for immune sequencing clone quantification. TCRdb itself ran the PCR reads through MiXCR, one entry per CDR3 protein. The sample includes 400,000 to 600,000 distinct CDR3 sequences, 25% seen only once; the top ten take roughly 0.77%. Sample: naive CD8+ T cells from blood, with Jurkat cell RNA spiked in. These receptors came from a human donor in good health. Some libraries in this study had Jurkat cell RNA spiked in. CDR3s include the opening cysteine and the closing phenylalanine or tryptophan. Fields, in order: J gene, clone size, V gene, D gene, CDR3 DNA, CDR3 protein. The D gene is left open where the match is weak. Rows may omit the clone size; those that give it use once, few, many or a size class.

>TRBJ1-1|NA|TRBV27|TRBD1
TGTGCCAGCAGTTTAGAGGGGGCGAGTTCTGAAGCTTTCTTT
CASSLEGASSEAFF
>TRBJ1-4|NA|TRBV6-2/TRBV6-3|TRBD1
TGTGCCAGCAGTGGAGCGGGACAGGGCCCAACTAATGAAAAACTGTTATTT
CASSGAGQGPTNEKLLF
>TRBJ1-5|few|TRBV5-8|NA
TGTGCCAGCAGCCAGGACCATAGCAATCAGCCCCAGCATTTT
CASSQDHSNQPQHF
>TRBJ2-5|many|TRBV7-9|NA
TGCGCCAGCAGCTTATTACCCCAAGAGACCCAGTACTTC
CASSLLPQETQYF
>TRBJ2-7|few|TRBV20-1|TRBD2
TGCAGTGCTAGAGGGGACACGGCCGGGACTAGCGGGAGGTTGAGCTCCTACGAGCAGTACTTC
CSARGDTAGTSGRLSSYEQYF
>TRBJ2-7|few|TRBV6-6|NA
TGTGCCAGCAGTGGCGGGGTCACATCCTACGAGCAGTACTTC
CASSGGVTSYEQYF
>TRBJ2-3|many|TRBV20-1|NA
TGCAGTGCTAGATGGTTCACAGATACGCAGTATTTT
CSARWFTDTQYF
>TRBJ1-1|NA|TRBV20-1|TRBD1
TGCAGTGCTCGGGACAGGGGGTCCGGTACTGAAGCTTTCTTT
CSARDRGSGTEAFF
>TRBJ2-1|NA|TRBV20-1|NA
TGCAGTGCTAGACCGGCTAGCGCGTCCTACAATGAGCAGTTCTTC
CSARPASASYNEQFF
>TRBJ2-2|few|TRBV27|TRBD1
TGTGCCAGCAGTCCCCTATTATCGGGACAGGGGAACACCGGGGAGCTGTTTTTT
CASSPLLSGQGNTGELFF
>TRBJ2-3|NA|TRBV4-3|NA
TGCGCCAGCAGCCACAATCGTCTAGACTACACAGATACGCAGTATTTT
CASSHNRLDYTDTQYF
>TRBJ1-2|NA|TRBV30|NA
TGTGCCTGGTGGGGTGACGGTAACTATGGCTACACCTTC
CAWWGDGNYGYTF
>TRBJ2-7|few|TRBV11-3|NA
TGTGCCAGCAGCTCCCGGACTGGGGCGGCCTACGAGCAGTACTTC
CASSSRTGAAYEQYF
>TRBJ2-2|few|TRBV5-5|TRBD2
TGTGCCAGCAGCTCGACTAGCGGGGGGACCGGGGAGCTGTTTTTT
CASSSTSGGTGELFF
>TRBJ1-3|few|TRBV30|NA
TGTGCCTGGACCCCGGTGGGCTCTGGAAACACCATATATTTT
CAWTPVGSGNTIYF
>TRBJ1-5|once|TRBV27|NA
TGTGCCAGCAGTGTCTCCAGGGCTCAGCCCCGGCATTTT
CASSVSRAQPRHF
>TRBJ2-7|many|TRBV5-6|NA
TGTGCCAGCAGCCGCGTTGAAGACCCCTCCTACGAGCAGTACTTC
CASSRVEDPSYEQYF
>TRBJ2-3|few|TRBV30|TRBD2
TGTGCCTGGAGTGTAGGAGCGGGGGGGGCAGATACGCAGTATTTT
CAWSVGAGGADTQYF
>TRBJ2-1|NA|TRBV19|NA
TGTGCCAGTAGTTACCGGTCTGGCAATGAGCAGTCCTTC
CASSYRSGNEQSF
>TRBJ2-3|NA|TRBV13|NA
TGTGCCAGCAGCTTAAGCGCCCAAGACAGTGCAGATACGCAGTATTTT
CASSLSAQDSADTQYF
>TRBJ2-2|few|TRBV6-2/TRBV6-3|NA
TGTGCCAGTCTCAGCCTCTTCTTGGGGAACACCGGGGAGCTGTTTTTT
CASLSLFLGNTGELFF
>TRBJ2-3|many|TRBV12-3/TRBV12-4|NA
TGTGCCAGCAGCCCCCTTACGGACCCAAGCACAGATACGCAGTATTTT
CASSPLTDPSTDTQYF
>TRBJ2-7|NA|TRBV3-1|TRBD1
TGTGCCAGCAGCCCGGACAGGGGGTTTGGTTACGAGCAGTACTTC
CASSPDRGFGYEQYF
>TRBJ2-7|NA|TRBV20-1|TRBD1
TGCAGTGCTGCCGGGACAGGGGGCGGATACGAGCAGTACTTC
CSAAGTGGGYEQYF
>TRBJ2-1|NA|TRBV10-3|NA
TGTGCCATCAGTGAGAGCATCCGTCTGAACAATGAGCAGTTCTTC
CAISESIRLNNEQFF
>TRBJ1-1|many|TRBV18|NA
TGTGCCAGCAGTCCGCTCAACACTGAAGCTTTCTTT
CASSPLNTEAFF
>TRBJ2-1|few|TRBV4-3|TRBD2
TGCGCCAGCAGCCAAGCCCAACCAGCGGGAGGGCCTAATGAGCAGTTCTTC
CASSQAQPAGGPNEQFF